Listed below are T cell receptor beta chains from one sample, sequenced in a study of cytomegalovirus exposure and HLA in healthy donors. Libraries were prepared by immunoSEQ multiplex PCR; TCRdb keeps only in-frame clonotypes and omits some of them. Found here are about 85,000 clones, about four fifths of them singletons; the top ten hold about 30%. Sequencing was performed on PBMCs. These receptors came from a man aged 45-65 years in good health and CMV-seropositive. Both conserved end residues are trimmed from each CDR3.

v_call	cdr3_aa
TRBV5-1	ASSLVAGENTEAF
TRBV12-5	ASGLSVYEQY
TRBV27	ASRGSQGASEAF
TRBV2	ASSRAEEREY
TRBV18	ASSPGTNYGYT
TRBV4-1	ASSQVSQGRTQPQH
TRBV18	ASSPGFRQAGGEQY
TRBV12-5	ASGPRQGAKETQY
TRBV5-1	ASSFGRGFAGGANVLT
TRBV18	ASSPLQVYEQF
TRBV5-4	ASTRGGLGHNEQF
TRBV7-2	ASSLARKAGGGETQY
TRBV6-1	ASSPGQITEAF
TRBV7-9	ASSAFGSPLGEKLF
TRBV5-1	ASSLIGGGDTQY